This T cell receptor (beta chain) came from a study of control samples from healthy donors and cancer patients. The germline CDR1 and CDR2 sequences are SGHRS and YFSETQ. This CDR3 contains 14 residues. The V gene lost 0 bases and the J gene lost 0 bases, with 4 bases spanning the gap. Some clones are missing from TCRdb's copy, which holds only in-frame ones; the method was immunoSEQ multiplex PCR. The sample has 100,000 to 150,000 clones, approximately 87% seen once. This chain joins TRBV5-1 and TRBJ1-3; D is undetermined. Sequenced sample: blood. The receptor was isolated from a man aged 60 to 75 in good health. The CDR3 DNA reads as TGCGCCAGCAGCTTGGTGGGCTCTGGAAACACCATATATTTT. Residues: CASSLVGSGNTIYF.